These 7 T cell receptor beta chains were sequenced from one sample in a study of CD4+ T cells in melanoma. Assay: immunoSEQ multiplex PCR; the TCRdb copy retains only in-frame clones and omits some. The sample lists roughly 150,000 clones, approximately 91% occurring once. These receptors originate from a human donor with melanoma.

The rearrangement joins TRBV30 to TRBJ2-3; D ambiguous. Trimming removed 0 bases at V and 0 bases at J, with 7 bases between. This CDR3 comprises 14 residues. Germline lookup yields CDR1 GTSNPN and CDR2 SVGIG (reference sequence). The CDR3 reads CAWSVILSTDTQYF. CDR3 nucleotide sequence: TGTGCCTGGAGTGTTATATTGAGCACAGATACGCAGTATTTT.

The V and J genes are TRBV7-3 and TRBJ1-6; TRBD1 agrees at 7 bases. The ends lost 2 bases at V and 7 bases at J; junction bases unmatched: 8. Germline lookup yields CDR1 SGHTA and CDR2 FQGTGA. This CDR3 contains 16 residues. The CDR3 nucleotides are TGTGCCAGCAGCTTACGTAACTCACAGGGGAATTCACCCCTCCACTTT. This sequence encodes CASSLRNSQGNSPLHF.

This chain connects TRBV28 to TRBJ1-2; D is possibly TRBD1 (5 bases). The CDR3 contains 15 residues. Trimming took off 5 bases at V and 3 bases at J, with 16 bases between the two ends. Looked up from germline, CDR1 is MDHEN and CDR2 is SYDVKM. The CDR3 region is CASSPPGPRDYGYTF. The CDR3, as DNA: TGTGCCAGCAGTCCCCCGGGACCTAGGGACTATGGCTACACCTTC.

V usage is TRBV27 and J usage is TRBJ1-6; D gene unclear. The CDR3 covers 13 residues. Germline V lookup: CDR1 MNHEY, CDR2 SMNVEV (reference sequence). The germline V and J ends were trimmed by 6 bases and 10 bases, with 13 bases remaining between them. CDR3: CASSITERSPLHF. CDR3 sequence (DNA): TGTGCCAGCAGCATAACGGAGCGATCACCCCTCCACTTT.

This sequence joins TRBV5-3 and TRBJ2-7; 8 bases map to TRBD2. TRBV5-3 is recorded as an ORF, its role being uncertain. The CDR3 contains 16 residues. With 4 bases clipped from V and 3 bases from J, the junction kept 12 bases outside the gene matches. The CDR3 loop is CARSPARGGSNYEQYF. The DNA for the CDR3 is TGTGCCAGAAGCCCCGCCCGCGGGGGGTCCAACTACGAGCAGTACTTC.

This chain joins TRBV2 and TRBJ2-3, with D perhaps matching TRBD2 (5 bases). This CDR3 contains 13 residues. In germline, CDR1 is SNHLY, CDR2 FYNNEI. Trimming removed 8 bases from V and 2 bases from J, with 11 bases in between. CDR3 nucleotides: TGTGCCAGCCGCCCGGGGTACACAGATACGCAGTATTTT. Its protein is CASRPGYTDTQYF.

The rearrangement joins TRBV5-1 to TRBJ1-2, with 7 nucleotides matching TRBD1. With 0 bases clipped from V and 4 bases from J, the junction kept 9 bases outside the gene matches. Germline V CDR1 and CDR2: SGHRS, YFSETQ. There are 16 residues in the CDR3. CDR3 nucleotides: TGCGCCAGCAGCTTGGGTTGGACAGGAGCCGTCTATGGCTACACCTTC. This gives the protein CASSLGWTGAVYGYTF.